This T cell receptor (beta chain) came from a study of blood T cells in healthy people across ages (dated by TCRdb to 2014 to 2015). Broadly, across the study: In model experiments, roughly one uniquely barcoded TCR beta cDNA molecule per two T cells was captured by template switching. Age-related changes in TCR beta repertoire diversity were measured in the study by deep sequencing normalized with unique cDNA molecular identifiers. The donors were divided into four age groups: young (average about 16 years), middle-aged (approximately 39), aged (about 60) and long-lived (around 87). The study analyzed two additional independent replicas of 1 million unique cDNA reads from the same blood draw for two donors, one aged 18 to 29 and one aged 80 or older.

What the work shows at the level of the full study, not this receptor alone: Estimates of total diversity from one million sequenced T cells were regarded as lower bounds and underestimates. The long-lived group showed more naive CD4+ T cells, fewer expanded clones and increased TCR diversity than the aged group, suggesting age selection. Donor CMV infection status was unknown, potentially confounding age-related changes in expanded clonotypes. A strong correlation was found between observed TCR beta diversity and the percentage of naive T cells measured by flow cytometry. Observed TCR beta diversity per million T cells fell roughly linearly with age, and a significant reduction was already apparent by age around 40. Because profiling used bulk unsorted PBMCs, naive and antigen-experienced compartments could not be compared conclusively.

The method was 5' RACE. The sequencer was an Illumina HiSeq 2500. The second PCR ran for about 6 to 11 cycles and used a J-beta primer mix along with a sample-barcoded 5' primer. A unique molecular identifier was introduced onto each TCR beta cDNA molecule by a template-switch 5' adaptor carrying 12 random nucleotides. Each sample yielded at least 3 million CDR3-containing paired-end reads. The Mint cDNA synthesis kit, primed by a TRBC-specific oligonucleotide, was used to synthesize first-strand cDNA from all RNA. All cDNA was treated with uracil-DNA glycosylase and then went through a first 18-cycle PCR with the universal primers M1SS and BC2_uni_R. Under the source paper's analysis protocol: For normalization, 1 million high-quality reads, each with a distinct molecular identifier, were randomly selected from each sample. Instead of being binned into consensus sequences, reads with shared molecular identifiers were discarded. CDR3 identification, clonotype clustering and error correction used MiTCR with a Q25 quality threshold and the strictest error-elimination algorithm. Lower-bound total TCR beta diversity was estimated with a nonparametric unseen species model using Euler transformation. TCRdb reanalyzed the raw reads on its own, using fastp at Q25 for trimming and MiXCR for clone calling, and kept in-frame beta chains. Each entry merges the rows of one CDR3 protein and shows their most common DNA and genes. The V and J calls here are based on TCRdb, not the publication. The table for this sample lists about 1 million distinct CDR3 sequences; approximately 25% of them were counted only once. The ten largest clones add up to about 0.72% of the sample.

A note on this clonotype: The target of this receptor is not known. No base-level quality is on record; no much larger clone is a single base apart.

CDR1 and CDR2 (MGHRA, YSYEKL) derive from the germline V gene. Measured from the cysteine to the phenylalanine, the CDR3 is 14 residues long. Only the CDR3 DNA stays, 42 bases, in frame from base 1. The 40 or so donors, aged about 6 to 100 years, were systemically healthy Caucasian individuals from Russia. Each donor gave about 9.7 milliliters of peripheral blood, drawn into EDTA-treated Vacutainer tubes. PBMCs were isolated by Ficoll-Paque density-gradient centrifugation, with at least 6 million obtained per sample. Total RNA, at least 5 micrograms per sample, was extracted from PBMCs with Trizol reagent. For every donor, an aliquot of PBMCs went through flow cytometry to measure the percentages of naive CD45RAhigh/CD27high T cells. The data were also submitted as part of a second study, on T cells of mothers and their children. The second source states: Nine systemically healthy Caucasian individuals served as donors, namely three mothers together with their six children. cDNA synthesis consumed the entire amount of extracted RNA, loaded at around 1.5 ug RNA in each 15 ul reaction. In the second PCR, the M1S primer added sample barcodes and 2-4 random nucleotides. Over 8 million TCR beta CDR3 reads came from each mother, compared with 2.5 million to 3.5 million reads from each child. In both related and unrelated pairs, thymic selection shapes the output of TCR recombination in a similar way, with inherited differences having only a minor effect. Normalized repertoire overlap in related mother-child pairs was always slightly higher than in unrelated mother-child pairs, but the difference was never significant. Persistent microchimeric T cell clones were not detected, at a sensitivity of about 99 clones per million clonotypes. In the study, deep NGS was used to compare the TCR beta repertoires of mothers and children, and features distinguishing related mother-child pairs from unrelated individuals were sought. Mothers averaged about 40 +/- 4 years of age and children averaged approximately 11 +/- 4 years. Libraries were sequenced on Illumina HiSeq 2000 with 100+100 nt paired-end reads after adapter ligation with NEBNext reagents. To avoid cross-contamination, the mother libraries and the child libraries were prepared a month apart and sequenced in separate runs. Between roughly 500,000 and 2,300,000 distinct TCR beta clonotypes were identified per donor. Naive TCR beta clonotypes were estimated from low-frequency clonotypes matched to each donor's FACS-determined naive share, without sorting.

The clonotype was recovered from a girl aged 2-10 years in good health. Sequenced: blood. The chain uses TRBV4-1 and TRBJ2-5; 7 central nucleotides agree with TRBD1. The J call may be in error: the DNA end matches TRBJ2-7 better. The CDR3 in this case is CASSQVGTAYEQYF. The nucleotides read TGCGCCAGCAGCCAAGTAGGGACAGCCTACGAGCAGTACTTC.